This passage covers 11 T cell receptor beta chains from one sample sequenced in a study of cytomegalovirus exposure and HLA in healthy donors. With 60 Vbeta and 13 Jbeta primers, the PCR was carried out. TCRdb keeps only in-frame clones here, not all; method: immunoSEQ multiplex PCR. This table holds about 110,000 clones, approximately 76% found once. The sample consisted of PBMCs. The receptors stem from a woman between 50 and 59 years old in good health and CMV-seropositive.

The chain couples TRBV19 to TRBJ1-5; D not resolved. This CDR3 spans 14 amino acids. CDR1 and CDR2 from the germline V gene are LNHDA and SQIVND (reference sequence). V was shortened by 0 bases and J by 10 bases, with 13 bases between the two germline ends. The CDR3 DNA reads as TGTGCCAGTAGTATAGAAGACAAAGTCGGACCCCAGCATTTT. Protein: CASSIEDKVGPQHF. The whole variable domain, filled in from reference TRBV19 and TRBJ1-5, reads DGGITQSPKYLFRKEGQNVTLSCEQNLNHDAMYWYRQDPGQGLRLIYYSQIVNDFQKGDIAEGYSVSREKKESFPLTVTSAQKNPTAFYLCASSIEDKVGPQHFGDGTRLSIL.

The rearrangement links TRBV11-2 to TRBJ2-7, with 10 bases lining up with TRBD2. The CDR3 loop spans 15 amino acids. Germline loops: CDR1 SGHAT, CDR2 FQNNGV. Trimming removed 4 bases from V and 0 bases from J; junction bases left unmatched: 3. The CDR3 sequence is CASSYLAGGSYEQYF. CDR3 DNA: TGTGCCAGCAGCTACTTAGCGGGAGGCTCCTACGAGCAGTACTTC.

This chain links TRBV5-1 with TRBJ2-2; TRBD2 agrees at 9 bases. CDR3 length equals 15 residues. The germline gives CDR1 SGHRS, CDR2 YFSETQ. The ends lost 1 base at V and 3 bases at J; junction bases unmatched: 1. The CDR3 DNA is TGCGCCAGCAGCTTGACTAGCGGGTACACCGGGGAGCTGTTTTTT. Amino acid sequence: CASSLTSGYTGELFF.

This clone was observed a handful of times. The DNA for the CDR3 is TGTGCCAGCAGCGTAGGGGCACAGGGGTTGGTCGAGCAGTACTTC. Translation gives CASSVGAQGLVEQYF. This chain joins TRBV9 and TRBJ2-7, with 7 bases lining up with TRBD1. CDR1 is SGDLS and CDR2 is YYNGEE in the germline V gene. This CDR3 is built from 15 residues. V was clipped by 0 bases and J by 6 bases; unmatched bases: 9.

V and J are TRBV4-3 and TRBJ2-3, with 8 positions matching TRBD1. Germline V gene data show CDR1 as LGHNA and CDR2 as YSLEER. The V segment lost 1 base and the J segment 0 bases; nucleotides outside the gene matches: 9. There are 18 residues in the CDR3. CDR3 coding DNA: TGCGCCAGCAGCCAAGCACCGAGGGGGACAGGCAGCACAGATACGCAGTATTTT. Translated, it gives CASSQAPRGTGSTDTQYF.

The chain carries TRBV20-1 and TRBJ2-7; the D is unclear. This CDR3 has 11 residues. Germline V gene sequence: CDR1 DFQATT, CDR2 SNEGSKA (reference sequence). Trimming removed 6 bases from V and 1 base from J, with 7 bases in between. This chain's CDR3 is CSAHYSYEQYF. The CDR3 DNA follows: TGCAGTGCCCACTATTCCTACGAGCAGTACTTC.

V gene TRBV5-4 combines with J gene TRBJ2-5; the match to TRBD2 covers 9 bases. Losses at the gene ends were 5 bases for V and 6 bases for J; bases not matched to a gene: 14. The length of the CDR3 is 16 residues. CDR1 and CDR2 from the germline V gene are SGHNT and YYREEE (reference sequence). CDR3 nucleotide sequence: TGTGCCAGCAGTCAGAGTCGGGCTAGCGGGGCGAAGACCCAGTACTTC. Translation: CASSQSRASGAKTQYF. The full variable domain, its missing parts supplied by reference TRBV5-4 and TRBJ2-5, is ETGVTQSPTHLIKTRGQQVTLRCSSQSGHNTVSWYQQALGQGPQFIFQYYREEENGRGNFPPRFSGLQFPNYSSELNVNALELDDSALYLCASSQSRASGAKTQYFGPGTRLLVL.

This chain joins TRBV27 and TRBJ2-7, with 14 nucleotides matching TRBD2. The germline gives CDR1 MNHEY, CDR2 SMNVEV (reference sequence). This CDR3 region has 15 residues. Germline trimming cut 5 bases from V and 7 bases from J; bases unmatched to any gene: 7. The CDR3 DNA sequence: TGTGCCAGCAGTCCCGGGACTAGCGGGAGTCGAGAGCAGTACTTC. The encoded protein is CASSPGTSGSREQYF.

The chain has TRBV18 and TRBJ2-1; a weak D match, TRBD2 (6 bases). Trimming stripped 2 bases from V and 0 bases from J, with 8 bases between. CDR3 length: 15 amino acids. The germline CDR1 and CDR2 sequences are KGHSH and LQKENI. The CDR3: CASSPTEGSYNEQFF. The CDR3 region has the DNA TGTGCCAGCTCACCAACGGAGGGCTCCTACAATGAGCAGTTCTTC.

The V and J genes are TRBV6-6 and TRBJ1-2; 8 bases map to TRBD1. The CDR3 has 14 residues. Germline V gene sequence: CDR1 MNHNY, CDR2 SVGAGI (reference sequence). The V gene end was trimmed by 6 bases and the J gene end by 0 bases; junction bases not matched to a gene: 3. The CDR3 loop reads CASRTGDPNYGYTF. The DNA of the CDR3 is TGTGCCAGCAGGACAGGGGACCCTAACTATGGCTACACCTTC.

CDR3 sequence (DNA): TGTGCCAGCAGCTCCCTGGCCCGAAACACCATATATTTT. The encoded protein is CASSSLARNTIYF. The chain employs TRBV7-2 and TRBJ1-3; no reliable D call. CDR1 and CDR2 (germline): SGHTA, FQGNSA. V lost 4 bases and J lost 5, with 9 bases in between. The CDR3 covers 13 residues.